These 5 T cell receptor beta chains originate from one sample sequenced in a study of blood T cell repertoires in COVID-19. Generated by immunoSEQ multiplex PCR, the TCRdb table keeps only in-frame clones and is missing some. Of almost 55,000 clones in the sample, just over 90% were seen once. The sequencing input was peripheral blood. Every receptor here comes from a woman aged 40 to 50 with active COVID-19.

The J gene is TRBJ1-5, the V gene TRBV2; 9 bases are shared with TRBD1. CDR3 size: 16 residues. Germline V gives CDR1 SNHLY, CDR2 FYNNEI. Germline trimming cut 9 bases from V and 10 bases from J; bases unmatched to any gene: 19. The CDR3 bases are TGTGCCAGTACGGGACAGGGCCCCGTAGGCAGTCCCCCCCAGCATTTT. This codes for CASTGQGPVGSPPQHF.

The DNA for the CDR3 is TGTGCCAGCAGCCAAGTGTGGGCGTCCTACAATGAGCAGTTCTTC. Protein sequence: CASSQVWASYNEQFF. The chain combines TRBV4-2 with TRBJ2-1, with unresolved D. This CDR3 is 15 amino acids long. The germline gives CDR1 LGHNA, CDR2 YNFKEQ. Trimming stripped 1 base from V and 1 base from J, with 8 bases between.

This sequence joins TRBV5-1 and TRBJ2-2; tentative D call: TRBD1 (6 bases). The CDR3 extends over 15 amino acids. Germline-derived CDR1 and CDR2 are SGHRS and YFSETQ. Trimming took off 1 base at V and 4 bases at J, with 11 bases between the two ends. The CDR3 DNA reads TGCGCCAGCAGCTTGACACAGGGACCCACCGGGGAGCTGTTTTTT. Its protein product is CASSLTQGPTGELFF.

The chain employs TRBV5-1 and TRBJ1-1; TRBD1 is a possible D gene (6 bases). The CDR3 has 13 residues. With 2 bases removed from V and 6 bases from J, the gap between germline ends came to 11 bases. CDR1 is SGHRS and CDR2 is YFSETQ in the germline V gene. CDR3 protein: CASSFQSGAEAFF. CDR3 in DNA: TGCGCCAGCAGCTTCCAATCAGGGGCTGAAGCTTTCTTT.

The chain recombines TRBV27 with TRBJ2-4; 9 nucleotides line up with TRBD2. J gave up 5 bases and V 8 bases, and 4 bases lay outside the gene matches. The CDR3 loop spans 13 amino acids. The germline V gene encodes CDR1 MNHEY and CDR2 SMNVEV (reference sequence). CDR3 coding DNA: TGTGCCAGCGTTAAGCGGGGGGAAAACATTCAGTACTTC. Translation: CASVKRGENIQYF.